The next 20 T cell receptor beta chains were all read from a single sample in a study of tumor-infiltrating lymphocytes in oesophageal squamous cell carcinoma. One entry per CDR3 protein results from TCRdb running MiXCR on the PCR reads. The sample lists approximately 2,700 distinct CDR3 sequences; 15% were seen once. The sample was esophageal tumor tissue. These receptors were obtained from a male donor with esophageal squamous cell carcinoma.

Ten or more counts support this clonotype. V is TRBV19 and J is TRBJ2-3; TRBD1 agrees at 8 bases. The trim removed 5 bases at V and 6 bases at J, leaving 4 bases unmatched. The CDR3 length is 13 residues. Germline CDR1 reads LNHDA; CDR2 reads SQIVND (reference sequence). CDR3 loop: CASSVRQGDTQYF. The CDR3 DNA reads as TGTGCCAGTAGTGTACGACAGGGGGATACGCAGTATTTT.

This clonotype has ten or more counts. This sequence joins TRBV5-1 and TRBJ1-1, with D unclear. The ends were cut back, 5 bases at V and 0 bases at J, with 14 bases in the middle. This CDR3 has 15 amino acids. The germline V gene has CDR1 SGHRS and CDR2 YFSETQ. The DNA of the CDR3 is TGCGCCAGCAGTACGAGCAGCACCATGAACACTGAAGCTTTCTTT. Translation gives CASSTSSTMNTEAFF.

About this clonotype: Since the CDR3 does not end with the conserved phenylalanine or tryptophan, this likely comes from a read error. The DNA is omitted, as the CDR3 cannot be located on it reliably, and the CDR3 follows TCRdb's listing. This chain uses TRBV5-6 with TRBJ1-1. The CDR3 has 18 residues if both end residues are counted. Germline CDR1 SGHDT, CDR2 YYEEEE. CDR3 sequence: CASSPRTGPPTMSSSSGQ.

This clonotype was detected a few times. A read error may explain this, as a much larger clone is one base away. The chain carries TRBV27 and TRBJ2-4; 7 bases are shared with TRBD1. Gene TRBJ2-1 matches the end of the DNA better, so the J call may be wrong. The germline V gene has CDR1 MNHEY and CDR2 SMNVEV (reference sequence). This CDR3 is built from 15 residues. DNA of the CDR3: TGTGCCAGCGGACCGACAGGGTGGTCCCACTACGAGCAGTTCTTC. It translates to CASGPTGWSHYEQFF.

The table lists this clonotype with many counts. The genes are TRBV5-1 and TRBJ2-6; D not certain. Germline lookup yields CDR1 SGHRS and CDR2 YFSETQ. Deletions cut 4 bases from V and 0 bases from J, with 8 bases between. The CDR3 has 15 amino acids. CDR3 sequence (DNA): TGCGCCAGCAGCCTACAGCCCTCTGGGGCCAACGTCCTGACTTTC. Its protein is CASSLQPSGANVLTF.

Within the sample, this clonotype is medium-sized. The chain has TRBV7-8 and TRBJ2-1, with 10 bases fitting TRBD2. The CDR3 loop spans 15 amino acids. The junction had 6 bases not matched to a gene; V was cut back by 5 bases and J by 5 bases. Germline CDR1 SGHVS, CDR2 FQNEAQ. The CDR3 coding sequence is TGTGCCAGCAGCATCCTAGCGGGGGTGCACAATGAGCAGTTCTTC. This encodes CASSILAGVHNEQFF. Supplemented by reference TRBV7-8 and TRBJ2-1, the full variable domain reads GAGVSQSPRYKVAKRGQDVALRCDPISGHVSLFWYQQALGQGPEFLTYFQNEAQLDKSGLPSDRFFAERPEGSVSTLKIQRTQQEDSAVYLCASSILAGVHNEQFFGPGTRLTVL.

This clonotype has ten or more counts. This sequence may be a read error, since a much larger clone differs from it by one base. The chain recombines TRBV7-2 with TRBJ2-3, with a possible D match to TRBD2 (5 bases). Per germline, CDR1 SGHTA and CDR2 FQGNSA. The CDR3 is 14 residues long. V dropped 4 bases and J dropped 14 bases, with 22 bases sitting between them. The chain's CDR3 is CASSSKTNTGELYF. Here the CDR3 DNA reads TGTGCCAGCAGCTCAAAAACGAACACCGGGGAGCTGTATTTT.

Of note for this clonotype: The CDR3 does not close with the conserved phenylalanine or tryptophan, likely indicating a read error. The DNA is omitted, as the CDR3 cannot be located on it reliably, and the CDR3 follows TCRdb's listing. CDR3 protein: CASSLGTGEQYY. The rearrangement joins TRBV5-1 to TRBJ1-6; TRBD1 is the table's D call and was not checked against the DNA. The CDR3 has 12 amino acids, counting both end residues. Germline CDR1 is SGHRS and CDR2 is YFSETQ.

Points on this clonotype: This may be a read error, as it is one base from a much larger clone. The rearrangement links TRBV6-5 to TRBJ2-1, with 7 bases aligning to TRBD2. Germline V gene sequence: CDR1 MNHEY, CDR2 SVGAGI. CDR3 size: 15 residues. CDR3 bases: TGTGCCAGCACCCCCAGGACTAGAAGGTACAATGAGCGGTACTTC. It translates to CASTPRTRRYNERYF.

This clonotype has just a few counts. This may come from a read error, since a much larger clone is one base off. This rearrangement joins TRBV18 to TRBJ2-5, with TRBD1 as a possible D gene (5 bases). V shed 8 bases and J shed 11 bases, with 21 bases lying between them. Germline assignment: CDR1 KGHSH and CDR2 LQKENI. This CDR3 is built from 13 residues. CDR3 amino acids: CASTQGFYNEQYF. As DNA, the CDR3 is TGTGCCAGCACGCAGGGTTTTTACAATGAGCAGTACTTC.

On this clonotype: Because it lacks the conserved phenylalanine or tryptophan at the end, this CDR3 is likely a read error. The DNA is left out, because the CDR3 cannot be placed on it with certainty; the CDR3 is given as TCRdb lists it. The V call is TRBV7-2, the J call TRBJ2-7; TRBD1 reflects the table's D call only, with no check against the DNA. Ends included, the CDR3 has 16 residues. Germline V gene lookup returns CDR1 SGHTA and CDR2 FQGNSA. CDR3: CASSQDGNLYEQYFGS.

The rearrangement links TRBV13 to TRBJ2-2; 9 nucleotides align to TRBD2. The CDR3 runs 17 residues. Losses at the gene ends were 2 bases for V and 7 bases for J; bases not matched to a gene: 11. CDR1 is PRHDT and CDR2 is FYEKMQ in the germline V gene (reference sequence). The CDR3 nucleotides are TGTGCCAGCAGCTTAAACTCTGCGGGGGGGTCGGTCGGGGAGCTGTTTTTT. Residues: CASSLNSAGGSVGELFF.

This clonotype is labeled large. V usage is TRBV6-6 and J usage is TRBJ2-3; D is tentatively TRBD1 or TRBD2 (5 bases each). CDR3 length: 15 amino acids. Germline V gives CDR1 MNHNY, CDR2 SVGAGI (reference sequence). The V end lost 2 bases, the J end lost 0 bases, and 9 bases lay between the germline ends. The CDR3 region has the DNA TGTGCCAGCAGTTACACCGGGACCAGCACAGATACGCAGTATTTT. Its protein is CASSYTGTSTDTQYF.

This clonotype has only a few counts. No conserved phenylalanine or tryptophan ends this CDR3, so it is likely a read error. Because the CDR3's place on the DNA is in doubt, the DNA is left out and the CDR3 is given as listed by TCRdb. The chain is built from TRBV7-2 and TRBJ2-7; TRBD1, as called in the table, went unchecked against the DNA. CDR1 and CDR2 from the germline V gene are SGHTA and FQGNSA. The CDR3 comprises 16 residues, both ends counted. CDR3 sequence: CASSSGGSSYEQYFGS.

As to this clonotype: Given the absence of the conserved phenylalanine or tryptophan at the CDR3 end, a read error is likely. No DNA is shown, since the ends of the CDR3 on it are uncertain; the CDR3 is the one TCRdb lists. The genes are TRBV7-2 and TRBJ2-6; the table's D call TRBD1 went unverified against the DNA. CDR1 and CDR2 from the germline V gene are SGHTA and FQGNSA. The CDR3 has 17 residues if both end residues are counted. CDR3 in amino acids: CASSFAETGNYGYTFGA.

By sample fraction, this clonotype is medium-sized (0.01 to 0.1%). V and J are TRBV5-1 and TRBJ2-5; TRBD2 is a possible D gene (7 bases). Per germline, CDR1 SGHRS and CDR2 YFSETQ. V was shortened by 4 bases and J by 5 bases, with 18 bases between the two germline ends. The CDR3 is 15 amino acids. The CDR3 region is CASSPRPGGWETQYF. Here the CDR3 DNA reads TGCGCCAGCAGCCCCAGGCCGGGGGGCTGGGAGACCCAGTACTTC.

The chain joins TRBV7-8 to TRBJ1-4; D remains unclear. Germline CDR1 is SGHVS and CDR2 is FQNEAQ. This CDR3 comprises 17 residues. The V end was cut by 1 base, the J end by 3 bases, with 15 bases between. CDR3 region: CASSLGYTRASNEKLFF. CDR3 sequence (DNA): TGTGCCAGCAGCTTAGGGTACACAAGGGCCTCTAATGAAAAACTGTTTTTT.

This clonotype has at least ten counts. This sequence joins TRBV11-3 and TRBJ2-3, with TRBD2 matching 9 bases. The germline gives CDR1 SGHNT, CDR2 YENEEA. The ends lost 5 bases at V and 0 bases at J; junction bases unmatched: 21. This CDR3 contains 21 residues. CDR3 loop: CASSHPGLGISGGLSTDTQYF. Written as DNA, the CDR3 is TGTGCCAGCAGCCATCCGGGGCTTGGGATTAGCGGGGGACTCAGCACAGATACGCAGTATTTT. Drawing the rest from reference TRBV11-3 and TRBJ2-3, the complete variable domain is EAGVVQSPRYKIIEKKQPVAFWCNPISGHNTLYWYLQNLGQGPELLIRYENEEAVDDSQLPKDRFSAERLKGVDSTLKIQPAELGDSAVYLCASSHPGLGISGGLSTDTQYFGPGTRLTVL.

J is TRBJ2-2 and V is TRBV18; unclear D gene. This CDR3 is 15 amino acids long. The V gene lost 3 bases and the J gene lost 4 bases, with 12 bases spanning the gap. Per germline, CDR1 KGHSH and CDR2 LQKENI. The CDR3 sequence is CASSPKPRSTGELFF. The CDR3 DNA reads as TGTGCCAGCTCACCGAAGCCCAGGAGCACCGGGGAGCTGTTTTTT.

The CDR3 region has the DNA TGTGCCAGCAGCCAAGGGACGACCACGGGGATCTACGAGCAGTACTTC. It specifies CASSQGTTTGIYEQYF. The chain recombines TRBV3-1 with TRBJ2-7, with D perhaps TRBD2 (5 bases). The length of the CDR3 is 16 residues. Germline values: CDR1 LGHDT, CDR2 YNNKEL (reference sequence). The V end was cut by 1 base, the J end by 3 bases, with 16 bases between.